Below, 21 T cell receptor beta chains from the same sample are listed, as sequenced in a study of long-term antiretroviral therapy in people with HIV. At the survey level, the v3.0 immunoSEQ assay was run. The table came from immunoSEQ multiplex PCR; TCRdb's copy has only in-frame clones and leaves some out. The table has about 20,000 clones, less than 95% seen once; the top ten hold roughly a tenth. This specimen was unsorted PBMCs, taken roughly 4.2 years before starting antiretroviral therapy. Receptors were obtained from a woman in her twenties or thirties with HIV.

This rearrangement joins TRBV5-1 to TRBJ1-2; a possible D gene is TRBD1 (6 bases). Trimming stripped 0 bases from V and 11 bases from J, with 17 bases between. The CDR3 extends over 14 amino acids. CDR1 and CDR2 (germline): SGHRS, YFSETQ. CDR3 residues: CASSLEGGALRYTF. The CDR3 DNA sequence: TGCGCCAGCAGCTTGGAAGGGGGGGCTCTCCGATACACCTTC.

The chain combines TRBV4-1 with TRBJ2-5; TRBD1 agrees at 8 bases. Germline loops: CDR1 MGHRA, CDR2 YSYEKL. This CDR3 spans 14 amino acids. J lost 1 base, V lost 5 bases, and 3 bases had no gene match. The CDR3 nucleotides are TGCGCCAGCAGCTTCGGACAGGGCCAAGAGACCCAGTACTTC. Its translation is CASSFGQGQETQYF.

The V call is TRBV6-5, the J call TRBJ1-1, with 9 positions matching TRBD1. This CDR3 region has 14 residues. V lost 6 bases and J lost 3; bases outside the gene matches: 5. Per germline, CDR1 MNHEY and CDR2 SVGAGI. The CDR3 loop is CASSRQGGYTEAFF. CDR3 coding DNA: TGTGCCAGCAGCCGACAGGGGGGTTACACTGAAGCTTTCTTT.

The chain is built from TRBV27 and TRBJ2-2; D unclear. The CDR3 consists of 13 residues. V gave up 5 bases and J gave up 3 bases, with 7 bases separating them. Germline CDR1 MNHEY, CDR2 SMNVEV (reference sequence). CDR3 in amino acids: CASSRRYTGELFF. Written as DNA, the CDR3 is TGTGCCAGCAGTCGGCGGTACACCGGGGAGCTGTTTTTT.

DNA for the CDR3: TGTGCCAGCAGGCTCCAAGGGGACAATGAAAAACTGTTTTTT. Translating gives CASRLQGDNEKLFF. The chain employs TRBV27 and TRBJ1-4, with D maybe TRBD1 (5 bases). The CDR3 contains 14 residues. Germline CDR1 reads MNHEY; CDR2 reads SMNVEV (reference sequence). V lost 6 bases to trimming and J lost 5 bases, with 13 bases between them.

The CDR3 loop is CASSPLAGGQRTGELFF. CDR3 coding DNA: TGTGCCAGCAGCCCATTAGCGGGGGGCCAACGCACCGGGGAGCTGTTTTTT. The gene calls are TRBV7-2 and TRBJ2-2, with 10 nucleotides matching TRBD2. The length of the CDR3 is 17 residues. V shed 5 bases, J shed 4 bases, and the junction held 10 bases outside the gene matches. The germline V gene encodes CDR1 SGHTA and CDR2 FQGNSA.

As to this clone: Other DNA sequences from this sample encode an identical CDR3 as well. The gene calls are TRBV9 and TRBJ1-6, with D maybe TRBD1 (5 bases). The CDR3 is 15 residues long. Germline V gene data show CDR1 as SGDLS and CDR2 as YYNGEE. Between the trimmed V and J ends, which lost 0 bases and 5 bases, there was a span of 9 bases. The CDR3 reads CASSVGGRDNSPLHF. In DNA form, the CDR3 reads TGTGCCAGCAGCGTAGGGGGCAGGGATAATTCACCCCTCCACTTT. The whole variable domain, remainder taken from reference TRBV9 and TRBJ1-6, is DSGVTQTPKHLITATGQRVTLRCSPRSGDLSVYWYQQSLDQGLQFLIQYYNGEERAKGNILERFSAQQFPDLHSELNLSSLELGDSALYFCASSVGGRDNSPLHFGNGTRLTVT.

This chain uses TRBV7-2 with TRBJ1-6; perhaps TRBD1 as D (5 bases). Germline CDR1 SGHTA, CDR2 FQGNSA. V was shortened by 5 bases and J by 9 bases, with 14 bases between the two germline ends. The CDR3 runs 14 residues. DNA for the CDR3: TGTGCCAGCAGCCCCGGGGGGAGTCGTTCACCCCTCCACTTT. Translated: CASSPGGSRSPLHF.

The chain links TRBV6-6 to TRBJ2-7; 10 positions match TRBD1. This CDR3 contains 15 residues. The ends lost 5 bases at V and 2 bases at J; junction bases unmatched: 6. Germline CDR1 is MNHNY and CDR2 is SVGAGI (reference sequence). CDR3 region: CASSTGQGVAYEQYF. The CDR3 DNA is TGTGCCAGCAGTACCGGACAGGGGGTGGCCTACGAGCAGTACTTC.

The V gene is TRBV9, the J gene TRBJ1-1; 10 nucleotides align to TRBD1. In germline, CDR1 is SGDLS, CDR2 YYNGEE. After removal of 3 bases from V and 1 base from J, the junction contained 9 bases not matched to a gene. The CDR3 totals 17 residues. The CDR3 protein is CASSGGQGGKENTEAFF. The DNA of the CDR3 is TGTGCCAGCAGCGGAGGACAGGGGGGGAAGGAGAACACTGAAGCTTTCTTT. Based on the CDR3 plus reference TRBV9 and TRBJ1-1, the full variable domain is DSGVTQTPKHLITATGQRVTLRCSPRSGDLSVYWYQQSLDQGLQFLIQYYNGEERAKGNILERFSAQQFPDLHSELNLSSLELGDSALYFCASSGGQGGKENTEAFFGQGTRLTVV.

The V call is TRBV7-2, the J call TRBJ1-1; weak D call: TRBD1 (6 bases). V lost 5 bases, J lost 1 base, and 11 bases lay in between. Per the germline V gene, CDR1 is SGHTA and CDR2 is FQGNSA. The CDR3 totals 14 residues. The CDR3 loop reads CASSPGAANTEAFF. As DNA, the CDR3 is TGTGCCAGCAGCCCAGGGGCAGCGAACACTGAAGCTTTCTTT.

The chain has TRBV7-8 and TRBJ2-7; 7 bases align to TRBD1. Germline CDR1 reads SGHVS; CDR2 reads FQNEAQ. Unmatched junction bases numbered 6, after V lost 2 bases and J lost 2 bases. The CDR3 has 15 amino acids. The chain's CDR3 is CASSLRQGPTYEQYF. The CDR3, as DNA: TGTGCCAGCAGCTTACGACAGGGCCCAACCTACGAGCAGTACTTC.

Here the CDR3 reads CASSLRGPPYEQYF. The CDR3 bases are TGTGCCAGCAGCTTACGGGGGCCCCCCTACGAGCAGTACTTC. The chain links TRBV5-4 to TRBJ2-7; possibly TRBD1 or TRBD2 for D (6 bases each). Trimming stripped 2 bases from V and 2 bases from J, with 11 bases between. Germline V lookup: CDR1 SGHNT, CDR2 YYREEE (reference sequence). The CDR3 runs to 14 residues.

This chain links TRBV10-3 with TRBJ1-1; no firm D call. This CDR3 spans 12 amino acids. Germline V gene lookup returns CDR1 ENHRY and CDR2 SYGVKD. Between the trimmed V and J ends, which lost 8 bases and 1 base, there was a span of 8 bases. The DNA for the CDR3 is TGTGCCATCGGGCAAGAGAACACTGAAGCTTTCTTT. The encoded protein is CAIGQENTEAFF.

V gene TRBV2 combines with J gene TRBJ1-2; 8 bases agree with TRBD1. There are 14 residues in the CDR3. J gave up 5 bases and V 5 bases, and 7 bases lay outside the gene matches. Germline V gives CDR1 SNHLY, CDR2 FYNNEI. The CDR3 reads CASSSGDRSYGYTF. The CDR3 DNA sequence: TGTGCCAGCAGTTCTGGGGACAGGTCATATGGCTACACCTTC.

The chain recombines TRBV7-2 with TRBJ1-5; 7 bases are shared with TRBD1. V lost 4 bases to trimming and J lost 1 base; unmatched junction nucleotides: 10. This CDR3 has 17 residues. The V gene's germline CDR1 is SGHTA and CDR2 FQGNSA. DNA of the CDR3: TGTGCCAGCAGCTCCTTTCCCCGAGGGGGCAGCAATCAGCCCCAGCATTTT. Translating gives CASSSFPRGGSNQPQHF.

This CDR3 is CASSPGGRLFEQYF. In DNA form, the CDR3 reads TGTGCCAGCTCACCAGGGGGCCGCCTCTTCGAGCAGTACTTC. V is TRBV18 and J is TRBJ2-7; possibly TRBD1 for D (6 bases). V dropped 2 bases and J dropped 6 bases, with 14 bases sitting between them. The CDR3 covers 14 residues. The germline V gene encodes CDR1 KGHSH and CDR2 LQKENI.

Written as DNA, the CDR3 is TGTGCCTGGAGTTGGAGTAGAACTGAAGCTTTCTTT. It codes for CAWSWSRTEAFF. The V and J genes are TRBV30 and TRBJ1-1; D remains unclear. The CDR3 extends over 12 amino acids. Germline V lookup: CDR1 GTSNPN, CDR2 SVGIG (reference sequence). The ends were cut back, 2 bases at V and 5 bases at J, with 9 bases in the middle.

The chain joins TRBV7-3 to TRBJ1-1, with D possibly matching TRBD1 (5 bases). V was cut by 3 bases and J by 4 bases, with 12 bases left in between. The CDR3 covers 14 residues. The germline CDR1 and CDR2 sequences are SGHTA and FQGTGA. The CDR3 coding sequence is TGTGCCAGCAGCTTCGACAGCGGAAGCACTGAAGCTTTCTTT. Translation: CASSFDSGSTEAFF.

The genes are TRBV6-1 and TRBJ2-6, with 8 bases that match TRBD2. V gave up 7 bases and J gave up 2 bases; unmatched junction bases: 4. CDR1 is MNHNS, CDR2 SASEGT, per germline. This CDR3 spans 15 amino acids. The CDR3 coding sequence is TGTGCCAGCAACTCGGGGGGGACTGGGGCCAACGTCCTGACTTTC. This encodes CASNSGGTGANVLTF.

This chain connects TRBV7-6 to TRBJ2-5; D is unresolved. Germline assignment: CDR1 SGHVS and CDR2 FNYEAQ. V was pared by 7 bases and J by 5 bases, with 14 bases between. This CDR3 has 13 amino acids. CDR3 sequence: CASTTYSRETQYF. The CDR3 nucleotides are TGTGCCAGCACTACCTACTCCCGGGAGACCCAGTACTTC. The whole variable domain, remainder taken from reference TRBV7-6 and TRBJ2-5, is GAGVSQSPRYKVTKRGQDVALRCDPISGHVSLYWYRQALGQGPEFLTYFNYEAQQDKSGLPNDRFSAERPEGSISTLTIQRTEQRDSAMYRCASTTYSRETQYFGPGTRLLVL.